The entry that follows covers one T cell receptor beta chain sequence. This clone has a handful of counts. Its cognate antigen has yet to be identified. Within one base of it there is no much larger clone, and no base qualities were kept. The data derive from a study of cytomegalovirus exposure and HLA in healthy donors (dated by TCRdb to about 2017). Regarding the study in general: An earlier analysis of 587 of the donors reported roughly 300 Gb of sequence data and approximately 110 million unique TCR beta sequences from around 200 million T cells. In a later analysis, previously published TCR beta repertoires from some 640 donors were re-analyzed and high-resolution HLA genotyping was added so that TCR occurrence patterns could be studied. Roughly 320 gigabases of sequencing data and tens of millions of unique TCR sequences made up an early release that covered several hundred HLA-typed donors. Roughly five DR-DQ haplotypes were treated as single units for association and clustering because of strong linkage in the cohort. All discovery cohort repertoires had been generated on a single sequencing platform. Donor age, sex, ethnicity and CMV serostatus were collected together with the repertoire data. An earlier analysis of around 540 of the donors applied high-throughput TCR beta sequencing to assess whether each TCR beta V gene segment acted as functional or pseudogenic. Typing coverage varied by locus: roughly 620-630 donors for A, B, C, DRB1 and DQB1; roughly 560 for DQA1; 606 for DPA1; 400 to 480 for DPB1. Genome-wide SNP genotypes for about 65% of the roughly 700 donors were used in a later genetic analysis, which treated that subset as a discovery cohort. HLA typing included class I and class II loci at four-digit resolution. High-throughput TCR immunosequencing, statistical association of individual TCRs with disease status, and machine learning were combined to predict cytomegalovirus infection status. The later analysis used no new phenotypic data to find candidate immune exposures, relying instead on TCR beta sequences and their occurrence across donors. Among the roughly 400 genotyped donors, 81% belonged to the genetic ancestry cluster associated with self-reported Caucasian donors. Among roughly 370 genotyped donors of the cohort, an average of 235,054 unique TCR beta nucleotide sequences were sequenced per donor, roughly a sixth of them non-productive. The study aimed to test whether cataloging public T cell receptors could reveal signatures of past pathogen exposure. A separate validation cohort of over 95 different subjects was used in addition to the 666-subject first cohort. The study used immunosequencing to profile the T cell repertoires of some 600 subjects and linked those repertoires to cytomegalovirus serostatus.

What the authors observed across the whole study: The sequencing pipeline was judged likely to have produced a cluster of highly shared sequence variants as a technical artifact. In a later analysis, the rate of TCR association differed among HLA loci, with DRB1 alleles having the most associated TCRs and HLA-C alleles having the fewest. Because HLA typing was missing for some donors at each locus, association tests included only the typed subset. In a later analysis, HLA-associated TCR beta chains showed more clonal expansion and lower generation probabilities than non-associated chains that were equally common. The authors suggested that the approach could potentially be extended to other disease states and immunological phenotypes. CMV serostatus was the only immune exposure information available for the cohort. The classifier was reported to diagnose cytomegalovirus status with high specificity and sensitivity in both the original and validation cohorts. The study gave a list of around 170 TCR beta chains associated with cytomegalovirus. In vitro tests confirmed that a few of the cytomegalovirus-associated TCR beta chains recognize cytomegalovirus antigens. Because counts were too low, approximately 15 rarely observed V segments, including chromosome 9 orphons, were excluded from the earlier analysis of around 640 of the donors. Only TCR beta chains were sequenced in this cohort, and the absence of alpha or paired-chain data limited detectable features. Broadly in line with IMGT annotations, most TCR beta V segments showed up in productive rearrangements about 87% or about 30% of the time in an earlier analysis of about 500 of the donors. Compared with the approximately 710-donor mean, donors in an Asian-associated ancestry cluster had fewer N-insertions in productive TCRs, according to a later genetic analysis. A later genetic analysis associated a missense DCLRE1C variant with V-gene and J-gene trimming of TCR beta chains, and an independent cohort replicated the association. A further reported finding was that TCR beta sequences accurately predicted the HLA-A and HLA-B alleles for most subjects in the first cohort. In a later analysis, several top co-occurrence clusters were reported to appear linked to parvovirus B19, influenza, CMV and Epstein-Barr virus. Most TCR sequences were observed very rarely across donors, whereas some public TCRs were present in many individuals. Assigning TCR associations to individual alleles was difficult when HLA alleles, especially DR and DQ, strongly co-occurred. In a later analysis, some 18,000 TCR beta sequences were associated with specific HLA alleles at a false discovery rate of 0.05. Correlated functional status among segregating V segments might be attributable to linkage disequilibrium, but an unknown experimental factor could not be ruled out. According to a later analysis, most CMV-associated TCR beta chains appeared to be HLA-restricted, and the HLA associations seemed to be driven largely by CMV exposure. Presence/absence analyses assumed roughly uniform sequencing depth across donors, an assumption that may not hold. The 87-base-pair reads could not distinguish some IMGT-functional V segments, including TRBV6-2 and TRBV6-3, so those segments were excluded.

Library construction relied on the immunoSEQ multiplex PCR assay. A mixture of 60 forward primers for TCR Vbeta segments and 13 reverse primers for TCR Jbeta segments was used in the multiplex PCR. The CDR3 region of rearranged TCR beta genes was amplified from genomic DNA by a multiplex PCR assay. The Illumina HiSeq System was used to sequence the amplified TCR beta libraries as 87-base-pair reads. On the authors' methods: In a later analysis, some 80 million unique TCR beta chains were counted across the 650 to 700 repertoires, and roughly 11 million of these chains were shared by at least two donors. Raw reads were error-corrected and collapsed into unique sequences by a nearest-neighbor algorithm in which closely related sequences were merged to remove PCR and sequencing errors. V, D and J gene segments were assigned by aligning CDR3 sequences to IMGT reference sequences. Each retained sequence needed at least a six-nucleotide match to both a V gene segment and a J gene segment. A rearrangement counted as productive if the CDR3 had no stop codons and remained in frame with V and J, and every other rearrangement counted as non-productive. Following IMGT convention, CDR3 was defined as the stretch from the second conserved V-encoded cysteine to the conserved J-encoded phenylalanine. The earlier analysis of fewer than 750 of the donors excluded sequences that lacked an unambiguous match to a single V gene segment. An earlier analysis of a few hundred of the donors called V segments functional above 56.7% productive rearrangements and segregating when the between-donor standard deviation exceeded 5%. A statistical classification framework was built to diagnose cytomegalovirus status from the catalog of TCR beta chain sequences. In a later analysis, V and J genes were assigned by comparing TCR nucleotide sequences against IMGT/GENE-DB human TR gene sequences. In a later analysis, CDR3 sequences and most-parsimonious VDJ recombination scenarios were assigned using the TCRdist pipeline. A later analysis defined each TCR beta chain by its CDR3 amino acid sequence plus V-gene family, and excluded reads lacking a unique V-gene family. In a later analysis, approximately 590 highly shared, low-generation-probability nucleotide sequences were removed to address suspected cross-contamination and a sequencing artifact. A later analysis calculated a clonal expansion index for each public chain from normalized within-repertoire ranks of inferred template counts. In a later analysis, generation probabilities were computed with a VDJ recombination model fitted to out-of-frame rearrangements, and the resulting probabilities were checked against IGoR. In a later analysis, hypergeometric tests were used to score TCR-TCR, TCR-HLA and TCR-CMV co-occurrence, with a repertoire-size bias correction applied to TCR pairs. In a later analysis, false discovery rates were estimated by permuting HLA or CMV assignments 20 times. In a later analysis, co-occurring TCRs were grouped using DBSCAN, with TCRdist sequence similarity added in when clustering inside HLA-allele-positive subsets. Co-occurrence clustering excluded repertoires with fewer than 30,000 or more than 120,000 public chains, plus five with anomalous nucleotide sharing. TCRdb mirrors the immuneACCESS table, restricted to in-frame sequences. Some clones are absent from its copies; in checked studies, under half trace to an unresolved V gene, and the reason for the others is unknown. The V and J calls and clone size come from that table; D and trimming were worked out from the DNA. In this sample the table shows 90,000 to 130,000 clones, over 60% of which occur a single time. Of the sample, roughly 2% falls within the top ten clones.

The cohort consisted of some 730 healthy bone marrow donors. At the time of sampling, every cohort member was nominally healthy, though immune exposures that went unrecorded were likely present. The donor tested CMV seronegative and was one of the 352 seronegative cohort members. A peripheral blood sample was collected from each donor, and TCR beta sequencing was performed on peripheral blood mononuclear cells. The Qiagen DNeasy Blood Extraction Kit was used to extract genomic DNA from the blood cell samples. The junction shows trimming of 2 bases on V and 5 bases on J, plus 10 bases between the germline ends. The germline V gene specifies MNHNS as CDR1 and SASEGT as CDR2. From cysteine to phenylalanine, the CDR3 is 14 amino acids long. Of the read, only the CDR3 DNA is kept; its 42 bases are in frame from base 1.

Recombination linked TRBV6-1 to TRBJ2-1; no D gene is confidently identified. The sequence was collected from a woman in her twenties or thirties in good health and CMV-seronegative. Sequenced material: PBMCs. CDR3 reads: CASSEQVSHNEQFF. The sequenced DNA: TGTGCCAGCAGTGAACAGGTGTCCCACAATGAGCAGTTCTTC.